The 12 T cell receptor beta chains below all came from one sample that was sequenced in a study of graft-versus-host responses after intestinal transplantation. Libraries were prepared by immunoSEQ multiplex PCR; TCRdb keeps only in-frame clonotypes and omits some of them. This sample yields some 39,000 clones, of which roughly 95% are seen a single time; approximately 0.53% belongs to the top ten. The antigens of these receptors remain unknown. The sequenced sample was unstimulated CD8+ T cells sorted from spleen or lymph node cells, obtained before transplant. Receptors originate from a human donor who was the organ donor for an intestinal transplant.

The rearrangement links TRBV4-1 to TRBJ2-7; TRBD2 matches 8 bases. CDR1 and CDR2 from the germline V gene are MGHRA and YSYEKL. With 6 bases clipped from V and 0 bases from J, the junction kept 10 bases outside the gene matches. The CDR3 is 16 amino acids. CDR3 in DNA: TGCGCCAGCAGTAGCGGGGAGGGGGAAGGCTCCTACGAGCAGTACTTC. It translates to CASSSGEGEGSYEQYF.

The genes are TRBV25-1 and TRBJ1-1; possibly TRBD1 for D (5 bases). The V end lost 6 bases, the J end lost 1 base, and 12 bases lay between the germline ends. Germline V gene lookup returns CDR1 MGHDK and CDR2 SYGVNS. CDR3 size: 14 residues. The CDR3 coding sequence is TGTGCCAGCAGGTCGGGCGGGGGGAACACTGAAGCTTTCTTT. Translated: CASRSGGGNTEAFF.

V gene TRBV4-3 combines with J gene TRBJ2-2; TRBD2 might be the D (5 bases). Trimming left V 1 base short and J 5 bases short, with 14 bases between. This CDR3 comprises 16 residues. Per germline, CDR1 LGHNA and CDR2 YSLEER. The CDR3 spells CASSQGPGEITGELFF. The CDR3 DNA sequence: TGCGCCAGCAGCCAAGGCCCCGGGGAGATAACCGGGGAGCTGTTTTTT.

The rearrangement joins TRBV5-4 to TRBJ2-7; D may be TRBD1 (6 bases). V lost 4 bases and J lost 2, with 19 bases in between. There are 16 residues in the CDR3. CDR1 and CDR2 (germline): SGHNT, YYREEE (reference sequence). CDR3 protein: CASSPSGGQRPYEQYF. CDR3 sequence (DNA): TGTGCCAGCAGCCCATCAGGTGGACAGCGCCCCTACGAGCAGTACTTC. Based on the CDR3 plus reference TRBV5-4 and TRBJ2-7, the full variable domain is ETGVTQSPTHLIKTRGQQVTLRCSSQSGHNTVSWYQQALGQGPQFIFQYYREEENGRGNFPPRFSGLQFPNYSSELNVNALELDDSALYLCASSPSGGQRPYEQYFGPGTRLTVT.

Only a few counts were recorded for this clone. The V gene is TRBV19, the J gene TRBJ2-7; D tentatively fits TRBD1 or TRBD2 (5 bases each). With 9 bases removed from V and 3 bases from J, the gap between germline ends came to 9 bases. This CDR3 comprises 11 residues. Germline-derived CDR1 and CDR2 are LNHDA and SQIVND (reference sequence). CDR3 nucleotide sequence: TGTGCCAGCGGGGCCTTCTACGAGCAGTACTTC. Its protein product is CASGAFYEQYF.

The rearrangement joins TRBV19 to TRBJ2-1, with D hard to call. Germline CDR1 LNHDA, CDR2 SQIVND (reference sequence). This CDR3 is 11 amino acids long. The germline V and J ends were trimmed by 7 bases and 0 bases, with 1 base remaining between them. The CDR3 region has the DNA TGTGCCAGTAACTCCTACAATGAGCAGTTCTTC. Translation gives CASNSYNEQFF.

This chain links TRBV9 with TRBJ2-1, with D possibly being TRBD2 (5 bases). V lost 2 bases and J lost 3, with 9 bases in between. Germline values: CDR1 SGDLS, CDR2 YYNGEE. This CDR3 is built from 14 residues. CDR3 loop: CASSVDSDYNEQFF. The CDR3 bases are TGTGCCAGCAGCGTCGATAGCGACTACAATGAGCAGTTCTTC.

This chain connects TRBV25-1 to TRBJ1-2, with D unresolved. Germline V gene lookup returns CDR1 MGHDK and CDR2 SYGVNS. The CDR3 spans 15 residues. With 4 bases removed from V and 5 bases from J, the gap between germline ends came to 17 bases. CDR3 sequence: CASSGRVRFGYGYTF. The CDR3 bases are TGTGCCAGCAGTGGTCGGGTGAGGTTTGGGTATGGCTACACCTTC.

V and J are TRBV1 and TRBJ2-7. TRBV1 is a listed pseudogene. CDR3 length: 16 amino acids. Here the CDR3 reads CTSSQDLKGKSYEQYF. The CDR3 DNA reads as TGCACCAGCAGCCAAGATCTTAAAGGGAAATCCTACGAGCAGTACTTC.

The chain joins TRBV7-9 to TRBJ2-5, with D unclear. Trimming pared 3 bases from V and 4 bases from J, leaving 3 bases between. The CDR3 is made up of 11 amino acids. Looked up from germline, CDR1 is SEHNR and CDR2 is FQNEAQ (reference sequence). CDR3 in DNA: TGTGCCAGCAGCTTCGGAGAGACCCAGTACTTC. Its protein is CASSFGETQYF.

The chain is built from TRBV9 and TRBJ2-7, with D perhaps matching TRBD1 (5 bases). CDR1 SGDLS and CDR2 YYNGEE come from the germline V gene. V gave up 0 bases and J gave up 1 base, with 8 bases separating them. The CDR3 has 14 amino acids. The CDR3 is CASSVEQESYEQYF. DNA for the CDR3: TGTGCCAGCAGCGTAGAACAGGAATCCTACGAGCAGTACTTC.

This clone was observed a few times. The V call is TRBV7-9, the J call TRBJ2-3; either TRBD1 or TRBD2 may fit D (5 bases each). V dropped 6 bases and J dropped 2 bases, with 9 bases sitting between them. Germline assignment: CDR1 SEHNR and CDR2 FQNEAQ (reference sequence). CDR3 length equals 13 residues. The CDR3 spells CASRPGATDTQYF. The CDR3 DNA follows: TGTGCCAGCAGACCCGGGGCCACAGATACGCAGTATTTT.